A selection of T cell receptor beta chains follows, all from one sample in a study of chemoradiotherapy in HPV16-positive cancers. Produced via immunoSEQ multiplex PCR; TCRdb's table is partial and in-frame only. The table records fewer than 15,000 clones, less than 80% of them present only once. The sample was collected from a patient who underwent chemoradiotherapy. Receptor source: a human donor with HPV-associated anogenital cancer. Both conserved end residues are part of each CDR3. D genes are given only for firm matches. Rows may omit the clone size; those that give it use once, few, many or a size class.

>-|10|TRBV30|TRBJ1-3|-
CACTGNTIYF
TGTGCCTGCACAGGAAACACCATATATTTT
>-|17|TRBV4-1|TRBJ2-3|TRBD1
CASSRGGLAGDRATQYF
TGCGCCAGCAGCCGGGGCGGGCTGGCGGGGGACAGGGCTACGCAGTATTTT
>-|13|TRBV29-1|TRBJ1-1|-
CSVEVREGTEAFF
TGCAGCGTTGAAGTTAGGGAGGGGACTGAAGCTTTCTTT
>once|11|TRBV5-4|TRBJ1-2|-
CASSHSGDYTF
TGTGCCAGCAGCCACAGTGGCGACTACACCTTC
>-|13|TRBV18|TRBJ1-2|-
CASSPMSDYGYTF
TGTGCCAGCTCACCCATGTCTGACTATGGCTACACCTTC
>-|14|TRBV6-1|TRBJ2-1|-
CASSVASYYNEQFF
TGTGCCAGCAGTGTAGCTAGTTACTACAATGAGCAGTTCTTC
>-|17|TRBV15|TRBJ1-3|-
CATSRAGGANSGNTIYF
TGTGCCACCAGCAGAGCAGGTGGGGCGAACTCTGGAAACACCATATATTTT
>-|13|TRBV28|TRBJ2-1|-
CASSLDQGTEQFF
TGTGCCAGCAGTTTGGACCAGGGAACTGAGCAGTTCTTC
>-|11|TRBV20-1|TRBJ2-1|-
CSARLDNEQFF
TGCAGTGCTCGGCTAGACAATGAGCAGTTCTTC
>-|16|TRBV28|TRBJ2-1|-
CASSLAVFQEYNEQFF
TGTGCCAGCAGTTTGGCCGTTTTCCAGGAGTACAATGAGCAGTTCTTC
>few|16|TRBV27|TRBJ2-2|TRBD2
CASSLRAGGPTGELFF
TGTGCCAGCAGTTTAAGAGCGGGAGGGCCGACCGGGGAGCTGTTTTTT
>-|14|TRBV19|TRBJ1-1|-
CASSTLGGGTEAFF
TGTGCCAGTAGCACCTTAGGGGGTGGCACTGAAGCTTTCTTT
>few|17|TRBV11-3|TRBJ2-1|-
CASSLGPPETTRNEQFF
TGTGCCAGCAGCTTAGGACCCCCAGAGACGACACGCAATGAGCAGTTCTTC